The 7 T cell receptor beta chains given below trace back to one sample, sequenced in a study of blood T cell repertoires in COVID-19. TCRdb's copy holds only in-frame clones and misses some; the assay was immunoSEQ multiplex PCR. The table shows under 200,000 clones, with around 86% occurring only once. Material for sequencing was peripheral blood. The source is a woman over 75 with COVID-19, enrolled during active disease.

By its share, this clone is medium-sized. The gene calls are TRBV6-1 and TRBJ2-2, with 12 bases aligning to TRBD2. Trimming at V came to 2 bases and at J to 6 bases, leaving 1 base not matched to a gene. Germline-derived CDR1 and CDR2 are MNHNS and SASEGT. The length of the CDR3 is 15 residues. CDR3 DNA sequence: TGTGCCAGCAGTGAACTAGCGGGAGGGCCCGGGGAGCTGTTTTTT. Residues: CASSELAGGPGELFF.

The J gene is TRBJ1-2, the V gene TRBV4-3, with D unresolved. The CDR3 sequence is 13 residues long. Germline CDR1 LGHNA, CDR2 YSLEER. Trimming took off 0 bases at V and 4 bases at J, with 6 bases between the two ends. CDR3 residues: CASSQDLAYGYTF. The CDR3 DNA reads as TGCGCCAGCAGCCAAGATCTGGCCTATGGCTACACCTTC.

The chain joins TRBV7-2 to TRBJ1-5; tentative D call: TRBD1 (6 bases). The CDR3 length is 14 residues. CDR1 and CDR2 from the germline V gene are SGHTA and FQGNSA. Trimming took 3 bases from V and 3 from J, leaving 9 bases between them. The chain's CDR3 is CASSFTGYNQPQHF. CDR3 coding DNA: TGTGCCAGCAGCTTTACAGGGTACAATCAGCCCCAGCATTTT.

The chain couples TRBV4-1 to TRBJ1-4; D unresolved. V lost 2 bases and J lost 5, with 6 bases in between. Germline-derived CDR1 and CDR2 are MGHRA and YSYEKL. The CDR3 runs 13 residues. The DNA for the CDR3 is TGCGCCAGCAGCCAAACGGAGAATGAAAAACTGTTTTTT. Its protein product is CASSQTENEKLFF.

This chain connects TRBV28 to TRBJ2-7; TRBD2 agrees at 11 bases. The CDR3 extends over 19 amino acids. CDR1 is MDHEN, CDR2 SYDVKM, per germline. J lost 2 bases, V lost 2 bases, and 14 bases had no gene match. In nucleotides, the CDR3 is TGTGCCAGCAGTTTAGTGACTAGCGGGGATTTACCCCGACCCTACGAGCAGTACTTC. Protein sequence: CASSLVTSGDLPRPYEQYF. The full variable domain, its missing parts supplied by reference TRBV28 and TRBJ2-7, is DVKVTQSSRYLVKRTGEKVFLECVQDMDHENMFWYRQDPGLGLRLIYFSYDVKMKEKGDIPEGYSVSREKKERFSLILESASTNQTSMYLCASSLVTSGDLPRPYEQYFGPGTRLTVT.

This clone appeared a few times. The V and J genes are TRBV6-2 or TRBV6-3 and TRBJ1-1, with a possible D match to TRBD1 (5 bases). Germline V gene lookup returns CDR1 MNHEY and CDR2 SVGEGT. This CDR3 has 16 amino acids. V lost 6 bases to trimming and J lost 1 base, with 18 bases between them. The CDR3 spells CASSPSGFNTNTEAFF. The DNA of the CDR3 is TGTGCCAGCAGCCCTTCAGGGTTTAACACGAACACTGAAGCTTTCTTT.

This chain links TRBV7-8 with TRBJ2-5; 10 bases line up with TRBD2. Germline V gene lookup returns CDR1 SGHVS and CDR2 FQNEAQ. The trim removed 9 bases at V and 4 bases at J, leaving 14 bases unmatched. There are 16 residues in the CDR3. CDR3 protein: CASKNREPSGRETQYF. CDR3 DNA: TGTGCCAGTAAAAACAGGGAACCTAGCGGGAGAGAGACCCAGTACTTC.